Shown below are 14 T cell receptor beta chains from a single sample sequenced in a study of vaccination effects on CD4 cells after COVID-19. Sequencing used immunoSEQ multiplex PCR; TCRdb keeps in-frame clones, though not all of them. The sample holds more than 40,000 clones, around 81% seen once. Ahead of sequencing, the ViraFEST assay grew antigen-specific CD4+ T cells using viral peptide pools. CD4+ T cells were isolated after roughly nine days of culture. The healthy vaccine recipients, who had no prior SARS-CoV-2 infection, showed negative nucleocapsid antibodies. These receptors have no known antigen. The starting material was CD4+ T cells from PBMCs cultured with SARS-CoV-2 spike peptides, obtained before COVID-19 vaccination. The receptors derive from a human donor who received a COVID-19 vaccine.

The chain links TRBV19 to TRBJ1-1, with D tentatively TRBD1 (6 bases). V was trimmed by 6 bases and J by 7 bases, leaving 9 bases between them. The CDR3 spans 11 residues. Germline CDR1 LNHDA, CDR2 SQIVND (reference sequence). CDR3 bases: TGTGCCAGTAGCAACAGGGTTGAAGCTTTCTTT. It specifies CASSNRVEAFF. The full variable domain, in which reference TRBV19 and TRBJ1-1 provide the parts outside the CDR3, is DGGITQSPKYLFRKEGQNVTLSCEQNLNHDAMYWYRQDPGQGLRLIYYSQIVNDFQKGDIAEGYSVSREKKESFPLTVTSAQKNPTAFYLCASSNRVEAFFGQGTRLTVV.

The genes are TRBV5-8 and TRBJ2-5; D gene unclear. CDR3 length: 16 amino acids. Germline-derived CDR1 and CDR2 are SGHTS and YDEGEE. V lost 2 bases to trimming and J lost 1 base, with 15 bases between them. The CDR3, as DNA: TGTGCCAGCAGCTTCGTGGTAGGGTCTCTCCAAGAGACCCAGTACTTC. Translation: CASSFVVGSLQETQYF.

This clone was seen a few times. The chain has TRBV9 and TRBJ1-6; D is possibly TRBD1 (6 bases). CDR1 is SGDLS and CDR2 is YYNGEE in the germline V gene. Trimming cost V 4 bases and J 12 bases, with 14 bases left between them. This CDR3 contains 13 residues. For the CDR3, the DNA is TGTGCCAGCAGCTCGACAGGCTACCGACCCCTCCACTTT. This sequence encodes CASSSTGYRPLHF. The whole variable domain, remainder taken from reference TRBV9 and TRBJ1-6, is DSGVTQTPKHLITATGQRVTLRCSPRSGDLSVYWYQQSLDQGLQFLIQYYNGEERAKGNILERFSAQQFPDLHSELNLSSLELGDSALYFCASSSTGYRPLHFGNGTRLTVT.

This clone has only one observation. The V call is TRBV12-3 or TRBV12-4, the J call TRBJ2-1, with 7 bases aligning to TRBD2. Germline trimming cut 6 bases from V and 7 bases from J; bases unmatched to any gene: 6. This CDR3 has 13 residues. The CDR3 region is CASRLTSANEQFF. The CDR3 DNA reads TGTGCCAGCAGACTCACTAGCGCGAATGAGCAGTTCTTC.

The gene calls are TRBV5-1 and TRBJ1-1; no clear D gene. The CDR3 is 14 amino acids. Germline assignment: CDR1 SGHRS and CDR2 YFSETQ. Between the trimmed V and J ends, which lost 4 bases and 7 bases, there was a span of 17 bases. CDR3 in amino acids: CASSRGIPEDEAFF. The CDR3 coding sequence is TGCGCCAGCAGCCGTGGAATCCCAGAGGATGAAGCTTTCTTT. Full variable domain (outside the CDR3, taken from reference TRBV5-1 and TRBJ1-1): KAGVTQTPRYLIKTRGQQVTLSCSPISGHRSVSWYQQTPGQGLQFLFEYFSETQRNKGNFPGRFSGRQFSNSRSEMNVSTLELGDSALYLCASSRGIPEDEAFFGQGTRLTVV.

V usage is TRBV9 and J usage is TRBJ2-2; no clear D. Germline CDR1 is SGDLS and CDR2 is YYNGEE. V shed 0 bases and J shed 0 bases, with 12 bases lying between them. The CDR3 contains 17 residues. The chain's CDR3 is CASSVALVSTNTGELFF. CDR3 nucleotide sequence: TGTGCCAGCAGCGTAGCTCTAGTCAGTACGAACACCGGGGAGCTGTTTTTT.

The chain is built from TRBV30 and TRBJ1-2, with D possibly matching TRBD1 (6 bases). Germline values: CDR1 GTSNPN, CDR2 SVGIG (reference sequence). Trimming removed 3 bases at V and 2 bases at J, with 10 bases between. The CDR3 totals 13 residues. Here the CDR3 DNA reads TGTGCCTGGAGGAGAACAGGGAACTATGGCTACACCTTC. It is translated as CAWRRTGNYGYTF.

This sequence joins TRBV18 and TRBJ2-5, with a possible D match to TRBD2 (6 bases). The V gene lost 4 bases and the J gene lost 3 bases, with 9 bases spanning the gap. Germline V gives CDR1 KGHSH, CDR2 LQKENI. This CDR3 region has 13 residues. This chain's CDR3 is CASSLPGEETQYF. The CDR3 nucleotides are TGTGCCAGCTCACTCCCGGGAGAAGAGACCCAGTACTTC.

The chain has TRBV2 and TRBJ1-1; no firm D call. V lost 5 bases, J lost 7 bases, and 17 bases lay in between. The CDR3 runs to 14 residues. Germline CDR1 reads SNHLY; CDR2 reads FYNNEI. CDR3 coding DNA: TGTGCCAGCAGTAACAGAGGTGTGTATATTGAAGCTTTCTTT. Protein product: CASSNRGVYIEAFF.

The rearrangement joins TRBV9 to TRBJ1-3, with D perhaps matching TRBD1 (5 bases). Trimming left V 2 bases short and J 0 bases short, with 12 bases between. Looked up from germline, CDR1 is SGDLS and CDR2 is YYNGEE. This CDR3 spans 16 amino acids. The CDR3 region is CASSVRQKPSGNTIYF. Written as DNA, the CDR3 is TGTGCCAGCAGCGTGAGACAGAAGCCCTCTGGAAACACCATATATTTT.

This clone was observed a single time. The chain recombines TRBV24-1 with TRBJ2-5; TRBD1 agrees at 8 bases. This CDR3 spans 15 amino acids. CDR1 KGHDR and CDR2 SFDVKD come from the germline V gene. V trimming: 2 bases; J trimming: 2 bases; junction bases outside the gene matches: 3. This chain's CDR3 is CATSDYRTGQETQYF. CDR3 nucleotide sequence: TGTGCCACCAGTGATTACCGGACAGGGCAAGAGACCCAGTACTTC.

This clone turned up a few times. The J gene is TRBJ1-4, the V gene TRBV2; maybe TRBD1 (5 bases). Germline CDR1 and CDR2: SNHLY and FYNNEI. This CDR3 comprises 15 residues. V lost 7 bases to trimming and J lost 0 bases, with 12 bases between them. CDR3: CASKGTETTNEKLFF. In DNA, the CDR3 is TGTGCCAGCAAAGGGACGGAAACAACTAATGAAAAACTGTTTTTT.

The chain has TRBV19 and TRBJ2-3, with 10 bases identical to TRBD2. CDR3 size: 16 residues. Germline values: CDR1 LNHDA, CDR2 SQIVND (reference sequence). After removal of 5 bases from V and 5 bases from J, the junction contained 10 bases not matched to a gene. Here the CDR3 DNA reads TGTGCCAGTAGTCCAAGAAGCGGGGGGGGAGGAGATACGCAGTATTTT. Translating it yields CASSPRSGGGGDTQYF. The full variable domain, in which reference TRBV19 and TRBJ2-3 provide the parts outside the CDR3, is DGGITQSPKYLFRKEGQNVTLSCEQNLNHDAMYWYRQDPGQGLRLIYYSQIVNDFQKGDIAEGYSVSREKKESFPLTVTSAQKNPTAFYLCASSPRSGGGGDTQYFGPGTRLTVL.

The chain is built from TRBV24-1 and TRBJ2-1, with a tentative D call TRBD2 (6 bases). Germline V gene sequence: CDR1 KGHDR, CDR2 SFDVKD. The CDR3 is 14 amino acids. V lost 5 bases to trimming and J lost 0 bases, with 7 bases between them. This chain's CDR3 is CATSAAGSYNEQFF. The CDR3 bases are TGTGCCACCAGTGCAGCGGGCTCCTACAATGAGCAGTTCTTC.